The 15 T cell receptor beta chains below all came from one sample that was sequenced in a study of Ad26.COV2.S vaccination and SARS-CoV-2 variants. Stated treatment: 15 to 20 received Ad26.COV2.S at low or high dose, single or two shots; roughly five received placebo; per-sample allocation not given. Sampling was performed 63 days after the first vaccine or placebo injection. The data were produced by immunoSEQ multiplex PCR, yet TCRdb's version contains in-frame clones alone and is incomplete. This sample carries around 250,000 clones, approximately 88% of them seen once, and the ten largest clones take just under 3%. This specimen consisted of peripheral blood, obtained in a trial of Ad26.COV2.S vaccine versus placebo. The receptors here all came from a person between 18 and 60 years old who received the Ad26.COV2.S COVID-19 vaccine or a placebo.

V gene TRBV3-1 (or the pseudogene TRBV3-2) combines with J gene TRBJ2-7; TRBD1 matches 9 bases. CDR1 is LGHDT, CDR2 YNNKEL, per germline (reference sequence). After removal of 4 bases from V and 4 bases from J, the junction contained 2 bases not matched to a gene. The CDR3 extends over 13 amino acids. The CDR3: CASSRTGEYEQYV. DNA for the CDR3: TGTGCCAGCAGCCGGACAGGGGAATACGAGCAGTACGTC.

The chain couples TRBV19 to TRBJ2-1; 10 positions agree with TRBD2. Per germline, CDR1 LNHDA and CDR2 SQIVND (reference sequence). Trimming cost V 4 bases and J 9 bases; bases outside gene matches: 9. The CDR3 has 15 residues. CDR3 coding DNA: TGTGCCAGTAGTAGAGGGCCTAGCGGGAGCGCTGAGCAGTTCTTC. This gives the protein CASSRGPSGSAEQFF.

The chain uses TRBV10-2 and TRBJ1-5; the D is unclear. This CDR3 is built from 12 residues. The V end lost 8 bases, the J end lost 7 bases, and 12 bases lay between the germline ends. Germline CDR1 WSHSY, CDR2 SAAADI. The CDR3 region is CASGEVDQPQHF. CDR3 sequence (DNA): TGCGCCAGCGGGGAGGTCGACCAGCCCCAGCATTTT.

The chain combines TRBV10-3 with TRBJ2-6, with D perhaps given as TRBD1 or TRBD2 (5 bases each). There are 15 residues in the CDR3. Germline CDR1 reads ENHRY; CDR2 reads SYGVKD. V lost 4 bases, J lost 0 bases, and 7 bases lay in between. CDR3 residues: CAISGGNSGANVLTF. The CDR3 DNA reads TGTGCCATCAGTGGGGGGAACTCTGGGGCCAACGTCCTGACTTTC.

J is TRBJ2-2 and V is TRBV2; a possible D gene is TRBD2 (6 bases). This CDR3 contains 15 residues. V lost 4 bases and J lost 7, with 16 bases in between. The germline CDR1 and CDR2 sequences are SNHLY and FYNNEI. CDR3 nucleotide sequence: TGTGCCAGCAGTGTAAGGAAGCGGGTGATCGGGGAGCTGTTTTTT. As protein: CASSVRKRVIGELFF.

This clone was picked up one time. V gene TRBV19 combines with J gene TRBJ2-2, with D unresolved. The CDR3 covers 14 residues. Trimming took off 3 bases at V and 0 bases at J, with 5 bases between the two ends. From germline, CDR1 is LNHDA and CDR2 SQIVND (reference sequence). Written as DNA, the CDR3 is TGTGCCAGTAGTATCCACCCGAACACCGGGGAGCTGTTTTTT. Translated: CASSIHPNTGELFF. Drawing the rest from reference TRBV19 and TRBJ2-2, the complete variable domain is DGGITQSPKYLFRKEGQNVTLSCEQNLNHDAMYWYRQDPGQGLRLIYYSQIVNDFQKGDIAEGYSVSREKKESFPLTVTSAQKNPTAFYLCASSIHPNTGELFFGEGSRLTVL.

V is TRBV30 and J is TRBJ2-3; 9 positions match TRBD1. CDR1 is GTSNPN, CDR2 SVGIG, per germline (reference sequence). This CDR3 spans 17 amino acids. The trim removed 4 bases at V and 0 bases at J, leaving 11 bases unmatched. CDR3 sequence reads: CAWIEGPGQGSTDTQYF. The DNA of the CDR3 is TGTGCCTGGATCGAGGGCCCGGGACAGGGTAGCACAGATACGCAGTATTTT.

The chain is built from TRBV9 and TRBJ2-3; 8 bases match TRBD2. Germline CDR1 and CDR2: SGDLS and YYNGEE. V shed 0 bases, J shed 1 base, and the junction held 4 bases outside the gene matches. The CDR3 contains 16 residues. The CDR3 nucleotides are TGTGCCAGCAGCGTAGCTGCGGGAGGAGGCACAGATACGCAGTATTTT. This translates into CASSVAAGGGTDTQYF.

V is TRBV5-4 and J is TRBJ2-7; 7 bases fit TRBD1. The CDR3 length is 15 residues. The germline V gene encodes CDR1 SGHNT and CDR2 YYREEE (reference sequence). V shed 4 bases and J 3 bases; nucleotides not matched to a gene: 10. CDR3 DNA: TGTGCCAGCAGCAACTCCCGGGACAGTTACTACGAGCAGTACTTC. Its translation is CASSNSRDSYYEQYF.

This chain uses TRBV15 with TRBJ1-6, with a possible D match to TRBD1 (5 bases). Germline V CDR1 and CDR2: LNHNV, YYDKDF (reference sequence). Trimming stripped 5 bases from V and 15 bases from J, with 20 bases between. CDR3 length: 14 residues. Here the CDR3 DNA reads TGTGCCACCAGCTTAGGAGGGGAGGGTTTAGGCCTCCACTTT. It yields the protein CATSLGGEGLGLHF.

This clone occurred a few times. This chain uses TRBV13 with TRBJ1-5, with 7 bases lining up with TRBD1. With 5 bases clipped from V and 6 bases from J, the junction kept 7 bases outside the gene matches. The CDR3 extends over 14 amino acids. CDR1 is PRHDT, CDR2 FYEKMQ, per germline (reference sequence). The CDR3: CASSRGQYGQPQHF. The CDR3 DNA is TGTGCCAGCAGCCGGGGACAGTATGGTCAGCCCCAGCATTTT.

The gene calls are TRBV27 and TRBJ2-2; D unresolved. The V end was cut by 0 bases, the J end by 8 bases, with 7 bases between. The germline CDR1 and CDR2 sequences are MNHEY and SMNVEV (reference sequence). CDR3 length: 13 residues. The CDR3 loop reads CASSLSIMGELFF. CDR3 coding DNA: TGTGCCAGCAGTTTATCGATCATGGGGGAGCTGTTTTTT.

This chain links TRBV7-9 with TRBJ2-1; 9 nucleotides line up with TRBD1. This CDR3 contains 17 residues. CDR1 is SEHNR and CDR2 is FQNEAQ in the germline V gene (reference sequence). V lost 6 bases and J lost 2; bases outside the gene matches: 11. CDR3 residues: CASRVNLGTGTYNEQFF. As DNA, the CDR3 is TGTGCCAGCAGAGTAAATCTCGGGACAGGGACCTACAATGAGCAGTTCTTC.

The J gene is TRBJ2-7, the V gene TRBV7-2; 7 bases agree with TRBD1. V trimming: 8 bases; J trimming: 1 base; junction bases outside the gene matches: 8. The CDR3 totals 14 residues. Per the germline V gene, CDR1 is SGHTA and CDR2 is FQGNSA. The CDR3 spells CASAPGRGSYEQYF. For the CDR3, the DNA is TGTGCCAGCGCCCCGGGCAGGGGGTCCTACGAGCAGTACTTC.

The chain carries TRBV14 and TRBJ2-1; 16 positions match TRBD2. V shed 0 bases and J 4 bases; nucleotides not matched to a gene: 6. CDR1 and CDR2 (germline): SGHDN, FVKESK. The CDR3 spans 19 residues. The CDR3 DNA is TGTGCCAGCAGCCAAGAGGGGACTAGCGGGAGGGGGGTTTACAATGAGCAGTTCTTC. It is translated as CASSQEGTSGRGVYNEQFF.